This entry lists 18 T cell receptor beta chains sequenced from one sample in a study of glioma-infiltrating T cells. The iRepertoire nested amplicon-rescue multiplex PCR amplified TCR alpha and beta CDR3s from RNA. TCRdb reanalysed the multiplex PCR reads using MiXCR and keeps one entry per CDR3 protein. Found here are about 93,000 distinct CDR3 sequences, about 37% of them singletons; the top ten hold 30% to 40%. Source material: glioma tissue, nonneoplastic brain tissue, or PBMCs (not recorded which). Every receptor here comes from a human donor with low-grade glioma or glioblastoma, undergoing nonglioma brain surgery, or in good health (not recorded which).

The chain couples TRBV27 to TRBJ2-5; 7 bases match TRBD2. The germline V gene has CDR1 MNHEY and CDR2 SMNVEV (reference sequence). The CDR3 is made up of 16 amino acids. The V and J ends lost 10 bases and 5 bases, in that order; junction bases with no gene match: 19. As DNA, the CDR3 is TGTGCCACCAGAAAATCGAATAGTGGGAGGGTGGAGACCCAGTACTTC. Translated, it gives CATRKSNSGRVETQYF.

In its sample, this clonotype was seen many times. The J gene is TRBJ2-7, the V gene TRBV20-1; 8 bases are a match to TRBD1. The CDR3 is 12 amino acids. Germline V gene sequence: CDR1 DFQATT, CDR2 SNEGSKA (reference sequence). The V and J ends lost 6 bases and 3 bases, in that order; junction bases with no gene match: 4. The DNA of the CDR3 is TGCAGTGCCCGGACAGGGCGCTACGAGCAGTACTTC. This codes for CSARTGRYEQYF.

With respect to this clonotype: Mismatch with germline at one junction end may stem from a read error. The chain uses TRBV28 and TRBJ2-7; a possible D gene is TRBD2 (5 bases). The CDR3 is 13 amino acids. CDR1 and CDR2 from the germline V gene are MDHEN and SYDVKM. CDR3 coding DNA: TGTGCCGGCAGTTTCGGAGGTGCCTACGAGCAGTACTTC. Translated: CAGSFGGAYEQYF.

This clonotype has at least ten counts. CDR3: CASRKHTGELFF. DNA of the CDR3: TGTGCCAGCAGAAAACACACCGGGGAGCTGTTTTTT. This chain uses TRBV6-2 or TRBV6-3 with TRBJ2-2; unclear D gene. The CDR3 contains 12 residues. V lost 6 bases to trimming and J lost 3 bases, with 5 bases between them. Germline V gene sequence: CDR1 MNHEY, CDR2 SVGEGT.

This chain uses TRBV6-2 or TRBV6-3 with TRBJ2-3; 7 positions agree with TRBD1. Per the germline V gene, CDR1 is MNHEY and CDR2 is SVGEGT. After removal of 6 bases from V and 1 base from J, the junction contained 4 bases not matched to a gene. The CDR3 sequence is 14 residues long. The chain's CDR3 is CASRAGQGTDTQYF. CDR3 in DNA: TGTGCCAGCAGGGCAGGACAGGGCACAGATACGCAGTATTTT.

The chain is built from TRBV6-2 or TRBV6-3 and TRBJ1-5; D is undetermined. The V gene's germline CDR1 is MNHEY and CDR2 SVGEGT. The CDR3 consists of 15 residues. Trimming removed 7 bases from V and 6 bases from J, with 19 bases in between. The CDR3, as DNA: TGTGCCAGCACAAAAACCAGGACGGGGAGTCAGCCCCAGCATTTT. Encoded protein: CASTKTRTGSQPQHF.

This clonotype was picked up many times. The chain links TRBV6-1 to TRBJ1-6, with a weak D call TRBD1 (6 bases). V lost 7 bases to trimming and J lost 6 bases, with 10 bases between them. The CDR3 has 13 amino acids. Germline assignment: CDR1 MNHNS and CDR2 SASEGT. In DNA form, the CDR3 reads TGTGCCAGCACGGGACAAAGTAATTCACCCCTCCACTTT. Translated, it gives CASTGQSNSPLHF.

This clonotype was detected ten times or more. The chain recombines TRBV30 with TRBJ1-2, with a possible D match to TRBD1 (6 bases). The CDR3 runs 11 residues. In germline, CDR1 is GTSNPN, CDR2 SVGIG (reference sequence). The V end lost 5 bases, the J end lost 7 bases, and 11 bases lay between the germline ends. CDR3 DNA sequence: TGTGCCTGGTCGGGGGCTACTGGCTACACCTTC. This gives the protein CAWSGATGYTF.

Worth noting for this clonotype: A much larger clonotype is one base distant, so this may be a read error. The chain links TRBV19 to TRBJ2-2; 12 nucleotides align to TRBD1. In germline, CDR1 is LNHDA, CDR2 SQIVND (reference sequence). The V gene end was trimmed by 1 base and the J gene end by 7 bases; junction bases not matched to a gene: 4. This CDR3 contains 16 residues. CDR3 in amino acids: CASSIAGTGGVGELFF. CDR3 nucleotides: TGTGCCAGTAGTATAGCCGGGACAGGGGGCGTCGGGGAGCTGTTTTTT.

This clonotype has ten or more counts. J is TRBJ2-2 and V is TRBV7-2, with TRBD2 matching 7 bases. Germline lookup yields CDR1 SGHTA and CDR2 FQGNSA. V lost 5 bases and J lost 0; bases outside the gene matches: 9. The CDR3 contains 17 residues. The DNA of the CDR3 is TGTGCCAGCAGCCTCACAGCGGGACCAGCGAACACCGGGGAGCTGTTTTTT. Protein product: CASSLTAGPANTGELFF.

Worth noting for this clonotype: It may be a read error: a sequence one base away is much more abundant. The rearrangement joins TRBV5-1 to TRBJ1-5; no definite D call. The CDR3 is made up of 14 amino acids. Germline V CDR1 and CDR2: SGHRS, YFSETQ. The germline V and J ends were trimmed by 1 base and 7 bases, with 12 bases remaining between them. CDR3 coding DNA: TGCGCCAGCAGCTTGAAGGGAGATGAGCAGCCCCAGCATTTT. It codes for CASSLKGDEQPQHF.

To note about this clonotype: Compared with germline, one end of the junction differs, possibly owing to a read error. This rearrangement joins TRBV4-1 to TRBJ1-5; D is possibly TRBD1 (5 bases). The CDR3 is 13 amino acids. CDR1 MGHRA and CDR2 YSYEKL come from the germline V gene. The CDR3 is CTSSRGNNQPQHF. The CDR3 DNA reads TGCACCAGCAGCCGGGGCAACAATCAGCCCCAGCATTTT.

This clonotype was observed many times. V usage is TRBV20-1 and J usage is TRBJ2-7; D unclear. Germline CDR1 reads DFQATT; CDR2 reads SNEGSKA (reference sequence). V gave up 0 bases and J gave up 2 bases, with 8 bases separating them. The CDR3 loop spans 13 amino acids. CDR3 bases: TGCAGTGCTAGAGATATGCAGACCTACGAGCAGTACTTC. Translating gives CSARDMQTYEQYF.

This clonotype was recorded many times. The J gene is TRBJ2-7, the V gene TRBV7-9; no clear D gene. Trimming removed 1 base at V and 4 bases at J, with 23 bases between. CDR1 is SEHNR and CDR2 is FQNEAQ in the germline V gene (reference sequence). The CDR3 has 18 amino acids. Here the CDR3 DNA reads TGTGCCAGCAGCTTAGGACGACTTTCCCTAGATAAAGTTTACGAGCAGTACTTC. This codes for CASSLGRLSLDKVYEQYF. The variable domain in full, with the rest retrieved from reference TRBV7-9 and TRBJ2-7, is DTGVSQNPRHKITKRGQNVTFRCDPISEHNRLYWYRQTLGQGPEFLTYFQNEAQLEKSRLLSDRFSAERPKGSFSTLEIQRTEQGDSAMYLCASSLGRLSLDKVYEQYFGPGTRLTVT.

At least ten counts were recorded for this clonotype. The chain is built from TRBV20-1 and TRBJ2-1; TRBD2 matches 8 bases. V lost 0 bases, J lost 0 bases, and 13 bases stayed unmatched. The CDR3 is 19 residues long. CDR1 DFQATT and CDR2 SNEGSKA come from the germline V gene (reference sequence). The CDR3 DNA reads TGCAGTGCTAGAGATACCAGGCAGGGTAGCGGGGCCTCCTACAATGAGCAGTTCTTC. Protein sequence: CSARDTRQGSGASYNEQFF.

In its sample, this clonotype was seen many times. The V gene is TRBV7-2, the J gene TRBJ2-5, with 7 bases aligning to TRBD2. V gave up 5 bases and J gave up 3 bases; unmatched junction bases: 6. From germline, CDR1 is SGHTA and CDR2 FQGNSA. CDR3 length equals 14 residues. The CDR3 protein is CASSPPGGEETQYF. CDR3 in DNA: TGTGCCAGCAGCCCGCCGGGGGGAGAAGAGACCCAGTACTTC.

This clonotype occurred many times. The V and J genes are TRBV19 and TRBJ1-5, with D possibly being TRBD1 (5 bases). This CDR3 contains 17 residues. The V gene's germline CDR1 is LNHDA and CDR2 SQIVND (reference sequence). V was clipped by 1 base and J by 3 bases, with 16 bases between them. The chain's CDR3 is CASSIGRQGGFNQPQHF. The CDR3 nucleotides read TGTGCCAGTAGTATAGGGCGCCAGGGTGGCTTCAATCAGCCCCAGCATTTT.

This clonotype was found many times. This chain uses TRBV20-1 with TRBJ1-1; 8 positions agree with TRBD1. The CDR3 is made up of 14 amino acids. Per germline, CDR1 DFQATT and CDR2 SNEGSKA (reference sequence). J gave up 4 bases and V 5 bases, and 9 bases lay outside the gene matches. The CDR3 region is CSAQFKTGVTEAFF. CDR3 DNA sequence: TGCAGTGCTCAGTTCAAGACAGGGGTCACTGAAGCTTTCTTT.